These 18 T cell receptor beta chains came from one sample sequenced in a study of lung T cells in sarcoidosis with Löfgren's syndrome. TCRdb redid the calling of the reads with MiXCR, one entry per CDR3 protein. The repertoire holds 60,000 or so distinct CDR3 sequences, with around 20% as singletons. The material sequenced was CD4+ T cells from PBMCs. These receptors were collected from a human donor with sarcoidosis (Löfgren's syndrome or another form), or a control subject (not recorded which).

This clonotype was detected a few times. For the CDR3, the DNA is TGTGCCAGCAGCCGCCTATCGGCAGGGAACACTGAAGCTTTCTTT. It specifies CASSRLSAGNTEAFF. This rearrangement joins TRBV7-8 to TRBJ1-1; the D is unclear. Germline lookup yields CDR1 SGHVS and CDR2 FQNEAQ. The CDR3 length is 15 residues. V shed 5 bases and J shed 1 base, with 14 bases lying between them. Full variable domain (outside the CDR3, taken from reference TRBV7-8 and TRBJ1-1): GAGVSQSPRYKVAKRGQDVALRCDPISGHVSLFWYQQALGQGPEFLTYFQNEAQLDKSGLPSDRFFAERPEGSVSTLKIQRTQQEDSAVYLCASSRLSAGNTEAFFGQGTRLTVV.

Worth noting for this clonotype: One end of the junction does not line up with germline, which may come from a read error. The chain uses TRBV6-5 and TRBJ2-3, with TRBD2 matching over 12 bases. This CDR3 is 16 amino acids long. Germline loops: CDR1 MNHEY, CDR2 SVGAGI. CDR3 residues: CASSPSTSGSPDTQCF. The CDR3 DNA reads TGTGCCAGTAGTCCCTCGACTAGCGGGAGCCCAGATACGCAGTGTTTT.

Many counts were recorded for this clonotype. The gene calls are TRBV28 and TRBJ2-5; TRBD2 might be the D (7 bases). V was trimmed by 3 bases and J by 3 bases, leaving 14 bases between them. The CDR3 is 15 amino acids. Per the germline V gene, CDR1 is MDHEN and CDR2 is SYDVKM. The CDR3 reads CASSFPRGGKETQYF. DNA of the CDR3: TGTGCCAGCAGTTTCCCAAGGGGGGGAAAAGAGACCCAGTACTTC.

This clonotype was counted between two and nine times. In nucleotides, the CDR3 is TGTGCCAGCAGTCGAACCCTGTCGGGAGAGACCCAGTACTTC. It specifies CASSRTLSGETQYF. The chain uses TRBV7-9 and TRBJ2-5; D call uncertain. The V and J ends lost 6 bases and 4 bases respectively, with 15 bases between them. This CDR3 region has 14 residues. Looked up from germline, CDR1 is SEHNR and CDR2 is FQNEAQ (reference sequence).

There are a few counts of this clonotype. The rearrangement uses TRBV18 and TRBJ2-7, with 8 nucleotides matching TRBD1. Trimming removed 6 bases from V and 6 bases from J; junction bases left unmatched: 4. Germline V gene lookup returns CDR1 KGHSH and CDR2 LQKENI. The CDR3 runs to 12 residues. CDR3 sequence reads: CASSQGASEQYF. CDR3 bases: TGTGCCAGCTCCCAGGGGGCCAGCGAGCAGTACTTC.

This clonotype is categorized as medium-sized (0.01 to 0.1%). The chain combines TRBV6-2 or TRBV6-3 with TRBJ2-5, with 7 bases fitting TRBD1. Trimming took 5 bases from V and 1 from J; bases not matched to a gene: 1. In germline, CDR1 is MNHEY, CDR2 SVGEGT. The CDR3 loop spans 13 amino acids. This CDR3 reads CASSRTGQETQYF. The CDR3 DNA is TGTGCCAGCAGTCGGACAGGCCAAGAGACCCAGTACTTC.

The sample holds a few counts of this clonotype. The chain combines TRBV7-2 with TRBJ1-6; maybe TRBD1 (6 bases). This CDR3 comprises 16 residues. Trimming removed 1 base at V and 7 bases at J, with 14 bases between. The germline CDR1 and CDR2 sequences are SGHTA and FQGNSA. In DNA form, the CDR3 reads TGTGCCAGCAGCTTAGATTGGGGGGGCCTAAATTCACCCCTCCACTTT. It is translated as CASSLDWGGLNSPLHF.

This clonotype has a handful of counts. This chain links TRBV5-4 with TRBJ1-4; D remains unclear. The CDR3 loop spans 15 amino acids. Germline V lookup: CDR1 SGHNT, CDR2 YYREEE (reference sequence). With 6 bases removed from V and 8 bases from J, the gap between germline ends came to 20 bases. CDR3 DNA sequence: TGTGCCAGCACCCCCGGGGAGGCGACCCTGGAAAAACTGTTTTTT. Protein: CASTPGEATLEKLFF.

This clonotype was counted ten times or more. This CDR3 reads CSATSSSQETQYF. DNA of the CDR3: TGCAGTGCTACCTCAAGTAGCCAAGAGACCCAGTACTTC. The chain links TRBV20-1 to TRBJ2-5; D gene ambiguous. Germline CDR1 DFQATT, CDR2 SNEGSKA (reference sequence). The V gene lost 4 bases and the J gene lost 1 base, with 10 bases spanning the gap. The CDR3 is 13 amino acids.

The chain combines TRBV5-6 with TRBJ2-3, with D unclear. CDR1 is SGHDT and CDR2 is YYEEEE in the germline V gene. The V end was cut by 5 bases, the J end by 4 bases, with 17 bases between. The CDR3 loop spans 15 amino acids. CDR3 nucleotides: TGTGCCAGCAGTCGCGGACCGATAAGAGCAGATACGCAGTATTTT. Translated, it gives CASSRGPIRADTQYF.

On this clonotype: One base away lies a much larger clone, so this may be a sequencing read error. The V gene is TRBV27, the J gene TRBJ2-3; maybe TRBD2 (6 bases). The CDR3 loop spans 16 amino acids. Germline CDR1 reads MNHEY; CDR2 reads SMNVEV (reference sequence). CDR3 loop: CASRSGVFTSTGTQYF. In nucleotides, the CDR3 is TGTGCCAGCAGGTCGGGCGTATTCACTAGCACAGGTACGCAGTATTTT.

The table lists this clonotype with many counts. This chain links TRBV4-1 with TRBJ2-3, with D unclear. This CDR3 is 16 amino acids long. CDR1 is MGHRA and CDR2 is YSYEKL in the germline V gene. V dropped 1 base and J dropped 2 bases, with 13 bases sitting between them. The CDR3 sequence is CASSQAGPGTTDTQYF. CDR3 DNA: TGCGCCAGCAGCCAAGCCGGTCCCGGAACCACAGATACGCAGTATTTT.

Concerning this clonotype itself: A read error may be the cause here, since a much bigger clone is one base away. The chain links TRBV7-2 to TRBJ2-4; D not resolved. Germline V gives CDR1 SGHTA, CDR2 FQGNSA. This CDR3 is built from 17 residues. CDR3 in amino acids: CASSSPGFNLAKDIQYF. The CDR3 DNA is TGTGCCAGCAGCTCGCCCGGGTTCAATTTAGCCAAAGACATTCAGTACTTC.

This chain uses TRBV10-1 with TRBJ2-3; tentatively, D is TRBD1 (6 bases). CDR1 is WNHNN, CDR2 SYGVQD, per germline (reference sequence). Trimming cost V 2 bases and J 6 bases, with 9 bases left between them. This CDR3 region has 13 residues. The CDR3 loop reads CASSETGLDTQYF. CDR3 bases: TGCGCCAGCAGTGAGACAGGGTTGGATACGCAGTATTTT.

This clonotype was found many times. This chain uses TRBV4-2 with TRBJ2-1; TRBD2 matches 8 bases. The CDR3 loop spans 16 amino acids. Germline-derived CDR1 and CDR2 are LGHNA and YNFKEQ. Trimming cost V 1 base and J 7 bases; bases outside gene matches: 9. CDR3 amino acids: CASSQVSQAGVNEQFF. CDR3 bases: TGTGCCAGCAGCCAAGTCAGTCAAGCGGGAGTTAATGAGCAGTTCTTC.

This clonotype appeared many times. The rearrangement uses TRBV7-2 and TRBJ1-4; D uncertain. Germline loops: CDR1 SGHTA, CDR2 FQGNSA. The V and J ends lost 6 bases and 1 base respectively, with 12 bases between them. The CDR3 has 15 residues. The CDR3 here is CASSRAFGTNEKLFF. DNA for the CDR3: TGTGCCAGCAGTCGGGCGTTTGGAACTAATGAAAAACTGTTTTTT.

This clonotype was observed many times. The chain is built from TRBV28 and TRBJ1-2; TRBD1 might be the D (5 bases). The germline gives CDR1 MDHEN, CDR2 SYDVKM. Trimming left V 5 bases short and J 14 bases short, with 21 bases between. This CDR3 comprises 13 residues. In nucleotides, the CDR3 is TGTGCCAGCAGTCCCTCCCGGACGGAAAGGGGAACCTTC. Its translation is CASSPSRTERGTF.

The rearrangement links TRBV19 to TRBJ1-2, with 7 positions matching TRBD1. The germline gives CDR1 LNHDA, CDR2 SQIVND (reference sequence). The CDR3 is made up of 12 amino acids. V was clipped by 7 bases and J by 7 bases; unmatched bases: 6. CDR3 DNA: TGTGCCAGTACCCTGACAGGGACTGGCTACACCTTC. Its translation: CASTLTGTGYTF.